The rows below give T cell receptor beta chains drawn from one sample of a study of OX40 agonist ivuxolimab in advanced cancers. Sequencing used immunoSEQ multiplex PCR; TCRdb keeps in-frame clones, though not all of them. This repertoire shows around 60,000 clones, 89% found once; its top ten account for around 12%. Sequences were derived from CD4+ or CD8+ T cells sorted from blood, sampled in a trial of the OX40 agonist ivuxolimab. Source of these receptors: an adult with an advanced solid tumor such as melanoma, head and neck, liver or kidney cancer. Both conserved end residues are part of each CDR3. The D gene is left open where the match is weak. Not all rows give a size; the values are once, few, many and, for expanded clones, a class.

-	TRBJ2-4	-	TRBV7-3	TGTGCCAGCAGCTTACCCGGGGGTGAAAGGGGAAACATTCAGTACTTC	CASSLPGGERGNIQYF
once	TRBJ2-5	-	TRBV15	TGTGCCACCAGCACGGGTCTGAAAGAGACCCAGTACTTC	CATSTGLKETQYF
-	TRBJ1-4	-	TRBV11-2	TGTGCCAGCAGCTTAGTGCGGGGCGCAGAGGAAAAACTGTTTTTT	CASSLVRGAEEKLFF
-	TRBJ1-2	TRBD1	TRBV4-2	TGTGCCAGCAGCCAACTCGGGACAGACTATGGCTACACCTTC	CASSQLGTDYGYTF
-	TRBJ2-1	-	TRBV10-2	TGCGCCAGCAGTGAAGAGGCCCCGAGCTCCTACAATGAGCAGTTCTTC	CASSEEAPSSYNEQFF
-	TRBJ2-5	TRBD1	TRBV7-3	TGTGCCAGCAGCCCGTTAGGGGGCGCGATGGAGACCCAGTACTTC	CASSPLGGAMETQYF
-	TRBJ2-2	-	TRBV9	TGTGCCAGCAATAGGGGGAACACCGGGGAGCTGTTTTTT	CASNRGNTGELFF
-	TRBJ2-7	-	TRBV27	TGTGCCAGCAGTTTTGGGTTTGGAGGGTCCGAGCAGTACTTC	CASSFGFGGSEQYF
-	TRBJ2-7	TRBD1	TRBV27	TGTGCCAGCAGTTTTGGACAGGGGGCCGAGCAGTACTTC	CASSFGQGAEQYF
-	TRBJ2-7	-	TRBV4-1	TGCGCCAGCAGCCAATCCAGGGGTTCCTACGAGCAGTACTTC	CASSQSRGSYEQYF
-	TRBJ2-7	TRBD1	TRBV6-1	TGTGCCAGCAGTGAAAGGGGGACAGACGAGCAGTACTTC	CASSERGTDEQYF
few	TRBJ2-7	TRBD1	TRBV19	TGTGCCAGTAGTATTGGGGCCTTCCGGGACAGGCGTTACGAGCAGTACTTC	CASSIGAFRDRRYEQYF
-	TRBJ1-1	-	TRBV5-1	TGCGCCAGCAGCTATGTTGGGGGCGATGCCACTGAAGCTTTCTTT	CASSYVGGDATEAFF
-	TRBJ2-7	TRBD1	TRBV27	TGTGCCGCAAAAGGACAGGGGCTGAGGTCCTACGAGCAGTACTTC	CAAKGQGLRSYEQYF
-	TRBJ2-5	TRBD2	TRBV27	TGTGCCAGCAGTCCCGGGACTAGCGGGGGGGCAGAGACCCAGTACTTC	CASSPGTSGGAETQYF
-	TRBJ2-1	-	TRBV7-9	TGTGCCAGCAGCAAGGTCCGGGTGGACAATGAGCAGTTCTTC	CASSKVRVDNEQFF
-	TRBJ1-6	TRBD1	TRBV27	TGTGCCAGCAGCTCCCGGGACAGGGGCAGTTCACCCCTCCACTTT	CASSSRDRGSSPLHF